The 31 T cell receptor beta chains reported below all come from one sample, sequenced in a study of cytomegalovirus exposure and HLA in healthy donors. The PCR ran on 60 Vbeta and 13 Jbeta primers. Assay used: immunoSEQ multiplex PCR; TCRdb lists only in-frame clones, some missing. The table lists 100,000 to 150,000 clones, more than 15% of them singletons. Sequencing used PBMCs. All receptors come from a female donor in good health and CMV-seropositive.

The chain carries TRBV6-6 and TRBJ2-1; D call uncertain. V lost 5 bases and J lost 6, with 5 bases in between. Germline-derived CDR1 and CDR2 are MNHNY and SVGAGI (reference sequence). The CDR3 is 11 residues long. The DNA for the CDR3 is TGTGCCAGCAGTATATTCAATGAGCAGTTCTTC. It encodes CASSIFNEQFF.

The genes are TRBV27 and TRBJ2-1, with D tentatively TRBD1 (5 bases). The V gene's germline CDR1 is MNHEY and CDR2 SMNVEV (reference sequence). There are 13 residues in the CDR3. Trimming shortened V by 3 bases and J by 7 bases, and 10 bases separated the two germline ends. The CDR3 bases are TGTGCCAGCAGTTTCAGGGTGGGGAATGAGCAGTTCTTC. It yields the protein CASSFRVGNEQFF.

This clone was detected only a few times. The V call is TRBV11-2, the J call TRBJ2-5; D possibly corresponds to TRBD2 (6 bases). The CDR3 extends over 14 amino acids. Trimming pared 5 bases from V and 2 bases from J, leaving 12 bases between. Germline V CDR1 and CDR2: SGHAT, FQNNGV. For the CDR3, the DNA is TGTGCCAGCAGCCCACTAGCAGTTCAAGAGACCCAGTACTTC. It translates to CASSPLAVQETQYF. Supplemented by reference TRBV11-2 and TRBJ2-5, the full variable domain reads EAGVAQSPRYKIIEKRQSVAFWCNPISGHATLYWYQQILGQGPKLLIQFQNNGVVDDSQLPKDRFSAERLKGVDSTLKIQPAKLEDSAVYLCASSPLAVQETQYFGPGTRLLVL.

The chain carries TRBV19 and TRBJ2-7; D gene uncertain. This CDR3 has 14 amino acids. Deletions cut 1 base from V and 2 bases from J, with 9 bases between. Per the germline V gene, CDR1 is LNHDA and CDR2 is SQIVND (reference sequence). DNA for the CDR3: TGTGCCAGTAGTATAGTGGCAGGCCCCTACGAGCAGTACTTC. Translating it yields CASSIVAGPYEQYF.

In its sample, this clone was seen a few times. The chain recombines TRBV2 with TRBJ2-3; TRBD1 might be the D (5 bases). The CDR3 contains 16 residues. Germline V gene data show CDR1 as SNHLY and CDR2 as FYNNEI. Trimming left V 4 bases short and J 0 bases short, with 14 bases between. DNA for the CDR3: TGTGCCAGCAGTGTGCAGGGCCTTTCTAGCACAGATACGCAGTATTTT. Protein: CASSVQGLSSTDTQYF.

The chain has TRBV29-1 and TRBJ2-5, with 13 bases lining up with TRBD2. The J call may be incorrect, as the DNA end agrees better with TRBJ2-7. The CDR3 runs to 14 residues. CDR1 SQVTM and CDR2 ANQGSEA come from the germline V gene. CDR3 nucleotides: TGCAGCGTGCCTAGGACTAGCGGGAGCTACGAGCAGTACTTC. It specifies CSVPRTSGSYEQYF.

This clone was detected only a few times. The chain combines TRBV27 with TRBJ2-7; D ambiguous. V was shortened by 2 bases and J by 4 bases, with 9 bases between the two germline ends. The CDR3 runs 13 residues. Germline V gene data show CDR1 as MNHEY and CDR2 as SMNVEV (reference sequence). CDR3 bases: TGTGCCAGCAGTTTAAACAGACAATACGAGCAGTACTTC. This codes for CASSLNRQYEQYF.

This clone was observed once. The chain recombines TRBV2 with TRBJ2-5; TRBD1 matches 10 bases. The CDR3 covers 18 residues. V lost 3 bases and J lost 1; bases outside the gene matches: 11. Per the germline V gene, CDR1 is SNHLY and CDR2 is FYNNEI. The CDR3 spells CASSEFGTGDPFQETQYF. The CDR3 DNA follows: TGTGCCAGCAGTGAGTTCGGGACAGGGGACCCGTTCCAAGAGACCCAGTACTTC. The entire variable domain, with the rest obtained from reference TRBV2 and TRBJ2-5, is as follows: EPEVTQTPSHQVTQMGQEVILRCVPISNHLYFYWYRQILGQKVEFLVSFYNNEISEKSEIFDDQFSVERPDGSNFTLKIRSTKLEDSAMYFCASSEFGTGDPFQETQYFGPGTRLLVL.

This clone was seen only a few times. This CDR3 reads CASSQTGGYGYTF. CDR3 DNA: TGCGCCAGCAGCCAAACAGGGGGCTATGGCTACACCTTC. V is TRBV4-3 and J is TRBJ1-2; 8 bases match TRBD1. From germline, CDR1 is LGHNA and CDR2 YSLEER. There are 13 residues in the CDR3. V shed 2 bases, J shed 4 bases, and the junction held 0 bases outside the gene matches.

This clone was picked up a small number of times. The chain is built from TRBV4-3 and TRBJ1-5, with D tentatively TRBD1 (5 bases). The germline V gene encodes CDR1 LGHNA and CDR2 YSLEER. V lost 4 bases to trimming and J lost 7 bases, with 11 bases between them. CDR3 length: 13 residues. In DNA, the CDR3 is TGCGCCAGCAGCCTCCGGGAGGGGCAGCCCCAGCATTTT. Translation: CASSLREGQPQHF.

The chain uses TRBV28 and TRBJ1-5; weak D call: TRBD1 (6 bases). V was cut by 2 bases and J by 8 bases, with 19 bases left in between. From germline, CDR1 is MDHEN and CDR2 SYDVKM. This CDR3 region has 16 residues. Written as DNA, the CDR3 is TGTGCCAGCAGTTTAGGACGGACAGCCTCGATGAAGCCCCAGCATTTT. Its protein is CASSLGRTASMKPQHF.

The V call is TRBV10-2, the J call TRBJ2-7; perhaps TRBD1 as D (5 bases). The CDR3 is 11 amino acids. CDR1 is WSHSY and CDR2 is SAAADI in the germline V gene. The V end lost 7 bases, the J end lost 7 bases, and 11 bases lay between the germline ends. The CDR3 bases are TGCGCCAGCACAACAGGAATTGAGCAGTACTTC. This translates into CASTTGIEQYF.

This clone has only a few counts. The V gene is TRBV5-1, the J gene TRBJ1-6; D is possibly TRBD1 (5 bases). Germline V lookup: CDR1 SGHRS, CDR2 YFSETQ. This CDR3 is 15 amino acids long. The V end lost 0 bases, the J end lost 7 bases, and 11 bases lay between the germline ends. The CDR3 sequence: CASSLDRGGNSPLHF. The CDR3 nucleotides are TGCGCCAGCAGCTTGGATAGGGGCGGAAATTCACCCCTCCACTTT.

This clone came up a few times. CDR3 loop: CAIWKRDMRWTEAFF. The DNA of the CDR3 is TGTGCCATCTGGAAAAGGGACATGAGGTGGACTGAAGCTTTCTTT. The rearrangement uses TRBV28 and TRBJ1-1; D might be TRBD1 (6 bases). The CDR3 has 15 residues. With 10 bases removed from V and 5 bases from J, the gap between germline ends came to 23 bases. Germline lookup yields CDR1 MDHEN and CDR2 SYDVKM. Full variable domain (rest looked up from reference TRBV28 and TRBJ1-1): DVKVTQSSRYLVKRTGEKVFLECVQDMDHENMFWYRQDPGLGLRLIYFSYDVKMKEKGDIPEGYSVSREKKERFSLILESASTNQTSMYLCAIWKRDMRWTEAFFGQGTRLTVV.

In this sample, this clone turned up a few times. This sequence joins TRBV7-9 and TRBJ1-5; a possible D gene is TRBD1 (5 bases). The germline V gene encodes CDR1 SEHNR and CDR2 FQNEAQ (reference sequence). The CDR3 has 15 residues. With 1 base removed from V and 9 bases from J, the gap between germline ends came to 16 bases. CDR3 in amino acids: CASSLGVGQWTPQHF. CDR3 coding DNA: TGTGCCAGCAGCTTAGGGGTGGGGCAATGGACGCCCCAGCATTTT.

This clone appeared once. The chain carries TRBV5-6 and TRBJ1-1; D is ambiguous. There are 13 residues in the CDR3. In germline, CDR1 is SGHDT, CDR2 YYEEEE. V dropped 0 bases and J dropped 0 bases, with 3 bases sitting between them. The CDR3 here is CASSLELNTEAFF. The CDR3 bases are TGTGCCAGCAGCTTGGAGCTGAACACTGAAGCTTTCTTT.

This clone was seen a handful of times. CDR3 sequence: CASSLFLAGNEQYF. In nucleotides, the CDR3 is TGTGCCAGCAGCTTATTCTTAGCGGGAAATGAGCAGTACTTC. The gene calls are TRBV7-2 and TRBJ2-7; 8 bases agree with TRBD2. V dropped 2 bases and J dropped 7; count of bases not matched to a gene: 7. Germline CDR1 and CDR2: SGHTA and FQGNSA. The CDR3 runs 14 residues.

The chain recombines TRBV27 with TRBJ1-5, with 10 bases fitting TRBD1. J gave up 9 bases and V 5 bases, and 13 bases lay outside the gene matches. From germline, CDR1 is MNHEY and CDR2 SMNVEV (reference sequence). The CDR3 consists of 16 residues. CDR3 sequence reads: CASSAGPGTGVSPQHF. In DNA form, the CDR3 reads TGTGCCAGCAGTGCCGGACCCGGGACAGGGGTTTCGCCCCAGCATTTT.

CDR3 nucleotides: TGTGCCAGCAGCTTGCGGACAGGGGGCTACGAGCAGTACTTC. Its translation is CASSLRTGGYEQYF. The rearrangement joins TRBV7-2 to TRBJ2-7; 10 nucleotides agree with TRBD1. V shed 3 bases and J 3 bases; nucleotides not matched to a gene: 2. Germline CDR1 reads SGHTA; CDR2 reads FQGNSA. This CDR3 spans 14 amino acids.

This clone was detected a few times. This chain links TRBV6-7 with TRBJ2-1; a weak D match, TRBD2 (6 bases). TRBV6-7 is assigned to the ORF class and has an uncertain function. Between the trimmed V and J ends, which lost 7 bases and 0 bases, there was a span of 22 bases. The CDR3 is 18 amino acids. As DNA, the CDR3 is TGTGCCAGCACTACCCCCAGGTCGGGAGACAGCTCCTACAATGAGCAGTTCTTC. This codes for CASTTPRSGDSSYNEQFF.

J is TRBJ1-1 and V is TRBV20-1; D gene uncertain. Trimming removed 6 bases at V and 4 bases at J, with 9 bases between. The germline gives CDR1 DFQATT, CDR2 SNEGSKA (reference sequence). The CDR3 loop spans 11 amino acids. DNA for the CDR3: TGCAGTGCCCCCAGGCCCACTGAAGCTTTCTTT. Its translation: CSAPRPTEAFF.

This clone was observed a handful of times. One end of the junction varies from germline; a read error may be responsible. This chain joins TRBV7-9 and TRBJ1-2; 7 nucleotides agree with TRBD1. The CDR3 sequence is 14 residues long. CDR1 SEHNR and CDR2 FQNEAQ come from the germline V gene (reference sequence). The CDR3 sequence is CASRLGTENYGYTF. The CDR3 bases are TGTGCCAGCAGGTTAGGGACAGAAAACTATGGCTACACCTTC.

The chain links TRBV5-4 to TRBJ2-1; the match to TRBD2 covers 8 bases. The V segment lost 7 bases and the J segment 6 bases; nucleotides outside the gene matches: 15. The CDR3 is made up of 16 amino acids. CDR1 is SGHNT, CDR2 YYREEE, per germline (reference sequence). CDR3 sequence: CASLSREATIGNEQFF. The CDR3 nucleotides read TGTGCCAGCCTGTCGCGGGAGGCAACCATTGGCAATGAGCAGTTCTTC.

The rearrangement uses TRBV4-1 and TRBJ1-2; D ambiguous. Per germline, CDR1 MGHRA and CDR2 YSYEKL. With 0 bases removed from V and 5 bases from J, the gap between germline ends came to 7 bases. CDR3 length: 13 amino acids. The CDR3 reads CASSQDPGYGYTF. DNA of the CDR3: TGCGCCAGCAGCCAAGATCCGGGGTATGGCTACACCTTC.

This clone has just a few counts. The chain carries TRBV4-3 and TRBJ2-3; D may be TRBD2 (5 bases). The CDR3 is 16 residues long. V was trimmed by 0 bases and J by 2 bases, leaving 12 bases between them. CDR1 LGHNA and CDR2 YSLEER come from the germline V gene. CDR3 sequence: CASSQEQRILTDTQYF. As DNA, the CDR3 is TGCGCCAGCAGCCAAGAGCAGCGGATCCTCACAGATACGCAGTATTTT.

The chain combines TRBV6-6 with TRBJ2-3; no firm D call. V was cut by 8 bases and J by 4 bases, with 10 bases left in between. The CDR3 extends over 12 amino acids. CDR1 MNHNY and CDR2 SVGAGI come from the germline V gene (reference sequence). CDR3 sequence (DNA): TGTGCCAGCCTTCTCAGTCCAGATACGCAGTATTTT. Translation gives CASLLSPDTQYF.

This sequence joins TRBV7-2 and TRBJ1-1, with a possible D match to TRBD1 (5 bases). Germline CDR1 reads SGHTA; CDR2 reads FQGNSA. The ends were cut back, 5 bases at V and 4 bases at J, with 17 bases in the middle. This CDR3 has 15 residues. In DNA form, the CDR3 reads TGTGCCAGCAGCCCCAGACAGAGCGCTCCCACTGAAGCTTTCTTT. Encoded protein: CASSPRQSAPTEAFF.

This clone was seen a handful of times. The chain combines TRBV30 with TRBJ1-2; weak D call: TRBD1 (5 bases). The CDR3 has 12 amino acids. Between the trimmed V and J ends, which lost 1 base and 5 bases, there was a span of 8 bases. Germline V gene sequence: CDR1 GTSNPN, CDR2 SVGIG (reference sequence). The CDR3 coding sequence is TGTGCCTGGAGTGGGGGGGTTTATGGCTACACCTTC. Its translation is CAWSGGVYGYTF.

CDR3 bases: TGTGCCATCAGACCGGGACTAGCGGGGGGAATTGAGCAGTTCTTC. Translation: CAIRPGLAGGIEQFF. This chain joins TRBV10-3 and TRBJ2-1; TRBD2 matches at 15 bases. Germline trimming cut 6 bases from V and 9 bases from J; bases unmatched to any gene: 6. Germline values: CDR1 ENHRY, CDR2 SYGVKD. The CDR3 is 15 residues long.

The CDR3 coding sequence is TGTGCCAGCAGCTTAACAGTATTCTCCTACAATGAGCAGTTCTTC. This encodes CASSLTVFSYNEQFF. The V gene is TRBV11-1, the J gene TRBJ2-1, with D hard to call. CDR1 and CDR2 from the germline V gene are SGHAT and FQDESV (reference sequence). CDR3 length: 15 residues. V was trimmed by 2 bases and J by 0 bases, leaving 8 bases between them.

CDR3 loop: CASSLGTRGNEPQHF. DNA of the CDR3: TGTGCCAGCAGCTTGGGAACGCGGGGGAATGAGCCCCAGCATTTT. J is TRBJ1-5 and V is TRBV5-6; the D gene is possibly TRBD1 (5 bases). Germline V gives CDR1 SGHDT, CDR2 YYEEEE. The CDR3 is 15 residues long. The V gene lost 0 bases and the J gene lost 8 bases, with 15 bases spanning the gap.